What follows describes a single T cell receptor (beta chain). Its matching antigen is unknown. PCR was run on genomic DNA. Amplification of the beta chain CDR3 used 30 forward and 13 reverse multiplex primers. Via MiXCR, TCRdb re-called the multiplex PCR reads, giving one row per CDR3 protein. The data contain approximately 260,000 distinct CDR3 sequences, more than 40% of them singletons. This entry comes from a study of type 1 and type 2 diabetes patients. The overall study: Sequencing for the whole study yielded over 15 million paired-end reads.

Notes on the study in general: Highly-expanded CD4+ clones were few in type 2 diabetes, median one, approximately 3.9% of reads.

The ends lost 6 bases at V and 4 bases at J; junction bases unmatched: 8. Germline lookup yields CDR1 SGHVS and CDR2 FQNEAQ. The CDR3 has 15 amino acids. The chain carries TRBV7-8 and TRBJ2-2, with 7 nucleotides matching TRBD1. The origin of this receptor is a man between 18 and 35 years old with type 2 diabetes. The specimen was peripheral blood mononuclear cells (PBMCs). This chain's CDR3 is CASSLSQGSTGELFF. The CDR3 nucleotides are TGTGCCAGCAGTTTATCACAGGGGAGCACCGGGGAGCTGTTTTTT.